This T cell receptor (beta chain) comes out of a study of blood T cell repertoires in COVID-19. Study at large: Sources were T cells, B-cell-depleted T cells, or PBMCs; the material itself was cDNA or gDNA.

The CDR3 totals 14 residues. CDR1 is SGDLS and CDR2 is YYNGEE in the germline V gene. Germline trimming cut 6 bases from V and 10 bases from J; bases unmatched to any gene: 10. Authors' analysis steps: Amplification from reference gene primers served as the basis for estimated nucleated cell counts. Some clones are missing from TCRdb's copy, which holds only in-frame ones; the method was immunoSEQ multiplex PCR. V, J and clone size are those of that table, while D and trimming were read from the DNA. The table lists roughly 150,000 clones, 75% to 85% of them singletons. Participants reported their clinical history, and cohort assignment relied on those reports. What the recovered Cohort 3 donors had was two negative PCRs, clearance, or symptom resolution.

The rearrangement links TRBV9 to TRBJ1-6; 7 bases match TRBD1. This clonotype was obtained from a man aged 40-49 years who had recovered from COVID-19. Sequencing was carried out using PBMCs or T cells enriched from blood (not recorded which). CDR3 coding DNA: TGTGCCAGCACCGACCAGGGGGATCGCTCACCCCTCCACTTT. Translation: CASTDQGDRSPLHF.